Listed here are 4 T cell receptor beta chains from one sample, sequenced in a study of T cell repertoires and HLA-DP antigens. Clones were read by immunoSEQ multiplex PCR, and TCRdb kept only the in-frame ones, dropping some. The data show about 110,000 clones, approximately 92% seen once. Their recognized antigens are unknown. Sequenced material: CD4+ T cells from PBMCs. The receptors were gathered from a woman aged 18-29 years in good health and CMV-seronegative.

A remark on this clone: Germline is not matched at one junction end, which may reflect a read error. This chain connects TRBV19 to TRBJ2-6, with D possibly called TRBD1 or TRBD2 (6 bases each). The CDR3 consists of 19 residues. CDR1 and CDR2 (germline): LNHDA, SQIVND (reference sequence). The DNA for the CDR3 is TGTGCCAGTAGGATAGTGGGGGGCGCAAAAATATTTGGGGCCAACGTCCTGACTTTC. Its translation: CASRIVGGAKIFGANVLTF.

The gene calls are TRBV6-5 and TRBJ2-4; D call uncertain. There are 13 residues in the CDR3. CDR1 and CDR2 from the germline V gene are MNHEY and SVGAGI. The V and J ends lost 4 bases and 0 bases respectively, with 4 bases between them. CDR3 coding DNA: TGTGCCAGCAGTTCCTTAGCCAAAAACATTCAGTACTTC. Translation: CASSSLAKNIQYF.

This sequence joins TRBV7-9 and TRBJ2-3, with a possible D match to TRBD2 (6 bases). V dropped 5 bases and J dropped 2 bases, with 17 bases sitting between them. Per germline, CDR1 SEHNR and CDR2 FQNEAQ (reference sequence). The CDR3 has 16 residues. CDR3 in DNA: TGTGCCAGCAGCCCAGTCGGGGGTTTGATCACAGATACGCAGTATTTT. Its protein is CASSPVGGLITDTQYF.

The CDR3 is CASRKDRENNEQFF. CDR3 DNA: TGCGCCAGCAGGAAGGACAGGGAAAACAATGAGCAGTTCTTC. This chain connects TRBV10-1 to TRBJ2-1; 8 positions match TRBD1. CDR3 length: 14 residues. The V gene end was trimmed by 6 bases and the J gene end by 5 bases; junction bases not matched to a gene: 6. Germline-derived CDR1 and CDR2 are WNHNN and SYGVQD (reference sequence).